This T cell receptor (beta chain) was recovered during a study of blood T cell repertoires in COVID-19. The wider study: Donors in the United States, Italy and Spain gave samples during acute or convalescent COVID-19.

This CDR3 is built from 13 residues. Germline CDR1 is SNHLY and CDR2 is FYNNEI. Trimming at V came to 4 bases and at J to 6 bases, leaving 4 bases not matched to a gene. Original processing notes: Cell counts per sample came from amplifying reference gene primers. Using immunoSEQ multiplex PCR, the repertoire was profiled, and TCRdb retains in-frame clones only, with some absent. V, J and clone size were drawn from that table, and D and trimming were deduced from the DNA. The sample contains roughly 70,000 clones, about 88% of which appear only once. The chain recombines TRBV2 with TRBJ1-1, with 8 bases aligning to TRBD1. The sample consisted of peripheral blood. The source of this sequence is a man between 65 and 80 years old with active or convalescent COVID-19. The CDR3 here is CASSGDRSPEAFF. CDR3 sequence (DNA): TGTGCCAGCAGTGGGGACAGGAGTCCTGAAGCTTTCTTT.